This TCR beta chain came from a study of cytomegalovirus exposure and HLA in healthy donors. The CDR3 totals 13 residues. Deletions cut 5 bases from V and 0 bases from J, with 8 bases between. The germline V gene has CDR1 MNHEY and CDR2 SMNVEV (reference sequence). PCR used 60 Vbeta primers and 13 Jbeta primers. Some clones are missing from TCRdb's copy, which holds only in-frame ones; the method was immunoSEQ multiplex PCR. The profile shows roughly 150,000 clones, roughly 77% of them singletons. Sequences were obtained from PBMCs. The TCR originated in a man younger than 35 in good health and CMV-seropositive. The rearrangement links TRBV27 to TRBJ2-7; D gene unclear. This CDR3 reads CASSPSFSYEQYF. CDR3 sequence (DNA): TGTGCCAGCAGTCCCTCCTTCTCCTACGAGCAGTACTTC.